The TCR beta chain under discussion was sequenced for a study of T-cell reconstitution after alpha-beta-depleted transplantation in children. Study results and limitations: After one year, T-cell counts and TCRbeta diversity mostly came from new T cells. About two months after transplant, alpha-beta T cells reportedly came from several hundred expanded graft clones. There were some patients whose high TCRbeta diversity at day 60 came from surviving recipient T cells and thymic progenitors.

In its sample, this clonotype was seen a few times. Its antigen is unknown. The TCRbeta library was prepared with unique molecular identifiers. In TCRdb, the PCR reads were re-called with MiXCR into one record per CDR3 protein. This sample has 700,000 to 950,000 distinct CDR3 sequences; less than 20% occur once, and the top ten carry approximately 5%. J gave up 5 bases and V 4 bases, and 11 bases lay outside the gene matches. This CDR3 is 15 amino acids long. The source is a male patient under 18 who had a stem cell transplant for acute lymphoblastic leukemia, so the T cells may come from the graft donor. The sequencing here drew on PBMCs, mostly from graft donor cells, taken 360 days after TCRalphabeta/CD19-depleted stem cell transplant. V usage is TRBV12-3 or TRBV12-4 and J usage is TRBJ2-7; 7 nucleotides line up with TRBD2. CDR3 bases: TGTGCCAGCAGTTCCCCGTGGGGGGGGGTCAACGAGCAGTACTTC. Its translation: CASSSPWGGVNEQYF.